This record covers a single T cell receptor (beta chain). This sample was taken from a study of technical replicates of blood from a handful of donors. This CDR3 region has 19 residues. The junction had 12 bases not matched to a gene; V was cut back by 3 bases and J by 0 bases. TCRdb's table, derived via immunoSEQ multiplex PCR, lists solely in-frame clones and lacks some. The sample contains approximately 70,000 clones, roughly 98% of which appear only once. The sample taken for sequencing was T cells isolated from PBMCs. The receptor's source is a human donor in good health. The genes are TRBV5-3 and TRBJ2-2, with TRBD1 matching 9 bases. TRBV5-3 is flagged as an ORF with uncertain function. Written as DNA, the CDR3 is TGTGCCAGAAGCTCCGGACAGGGGCATCAAGGAGCGAACACCGGGGAGCTGTTTTTT. This gives the protein CARSSGQGHQGANTGELFF.